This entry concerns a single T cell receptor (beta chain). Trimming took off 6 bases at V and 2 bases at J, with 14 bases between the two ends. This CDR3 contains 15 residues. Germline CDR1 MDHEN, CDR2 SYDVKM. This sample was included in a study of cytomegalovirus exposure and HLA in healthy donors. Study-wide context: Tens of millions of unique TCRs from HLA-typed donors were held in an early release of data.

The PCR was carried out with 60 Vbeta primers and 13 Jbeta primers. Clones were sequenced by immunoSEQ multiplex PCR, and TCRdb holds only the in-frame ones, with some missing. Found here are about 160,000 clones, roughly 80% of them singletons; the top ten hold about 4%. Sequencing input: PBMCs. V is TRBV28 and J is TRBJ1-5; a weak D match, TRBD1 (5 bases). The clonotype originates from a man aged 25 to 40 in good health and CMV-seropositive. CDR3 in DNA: TGTGCCAGCAGCTTAGGGGCTTCTGGCAATCAGCCCCAGCATTTT. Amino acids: CASSLGASGNQPQHF. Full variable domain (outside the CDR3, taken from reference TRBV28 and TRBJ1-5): DVKVTQSSRYLVKRTGEKVFLECVQDMDHENMFWYRQDPGLGLRLIYFSYDVKMKEKGDIPEGYSVSREKKERFSLILESASTNQTSMYLCASSLGASGNQPQHFGDGTRLSIL.